This T cell receptor beta chain emerged from a study of T cells after yellow fever vaccination (dated by TCRdb to about 2019). About the full investigation: The SMART-Seq v4 Ultra Low Input RNA kit was used to prepare libraries from fractions with low cell numbers. To follow T-cell clones before and after both primary and booster YFV17D yellow fever vaccination, bulk TCR alpha and beta repertoires underwent longitudinal sequencing. Two healthy male donors, one aged 18 to 30 and one aged 30 to 40 years, were included in the cohort. Blood was drawn at multiple timepoints before and after primary and secondary immunization, with bulk PBMC replicates and cell subsets isolated. Overall study results and their limits: After the booster, most clones that had expanded after primary vaccination were detected again (around 97% of CD4 and around nine tenths of CD8), suggesting broad maintenance of memory. Because abundant contaminating clonotypes from the bulk population could be contained in FACS-sorted repertoires, computational filtering was required. The study included only two donors, which limits how far the findings can be generalized. The secondary T-cell response was found to be weaker but faster than the primary response, with a peak reached on day 5 rather than on day 15. A small share of clonotypes occurred in both CD4 and CD8 compartments, likely arising from convergent recombination.

Read against the paper, the sample's treatment or condition label means: live attenuated yellow fever vaccine strain. Two biological replicates of bulk PBMCs were collected at each blood-draw timepoint. A standard Ficoll-Paque protocol was used to isolate PBMCs from peripheral blood. RNA was extracted with TriZol from bulk PBMCs, CD4 and CD8 fractions, and dextramer-positive and dextramer-negative fractions. Sequencing was carried out with an Illumina NovaSeq 6000. Synthesis of TCR cDNA relied on 5'RACE template switching, a step that introduced a universal primer site along with unique molecular identifiers. cDNA synthesis was primed from both the TCR alpha and TCR beta constant segments. Library amplification used two PCR steps, and the second PCR step added sample barcodes and sequencing adapters. Libraries were sequenced on Illumina HiSeq 2500 (2x100 bp) or NovaSeq (2x150 bp). Per the source publication's procedure: Demultiplexing of reads and collapsing into UMI consensus sequences were performed with MIGEC, and V(D)J alignment was carried out with MiXCR. Vaccine-responding clonotypes were defined with edgeR using replicate PBMC samples, requiring FDR below 0.01 and a log2 fold change above 5 up to day 15. Each bulk clonotype was labeled CD4 or CD8 based on which sequenced repertoire, CD4 or CD8, contained the clonotype at higher abundance. TCRdb's own reprocessing of the public reads used fastp at Q25 and MiXCR and kept productive beta chains. Entries are consolidated by CDR3 protein sequence, retaining the most common genes and DNA. These V and J calls are TCRdb output, not the study's own analysis. The sample has under 500,000 distinct CDR3 sequences on record, 18% of them singletons. Over 15% of the sample goes to the ten largest clones.

Comments on this clonotype: The antigen it recognizes is unknown. The input lacks base qualities; no much larger clone sits a single base away.

This clonotype was obtained from a man younger than 35 who received the YFV17D yellow fever vaccine. Sequenced material: PBMCs, taken before the yellow fever booster vaccination.

The DNA sequence reads TGTGCCAGCAGTTACTCGATTTCCTCTGGAAACACCATATATTTT. This encodes CASSYSISSGNTIYF. This receptor chain uses TRBV6-5 and TRBJ1-3; no D gene can be assigned with confidence. The CDR3 starts with the cysteine, ends with the phenylalanine, and has 15 residues. Of the read, only the CDR3 DNA is kept; its 45 bases are in frame from base 1. The CDR1 and CDR2 encoded by the germline V gene are MNHEY and SVGAGI. V is reduced by 0 bases and J by 0 bases, leaving a spacing of 6 bases between them.